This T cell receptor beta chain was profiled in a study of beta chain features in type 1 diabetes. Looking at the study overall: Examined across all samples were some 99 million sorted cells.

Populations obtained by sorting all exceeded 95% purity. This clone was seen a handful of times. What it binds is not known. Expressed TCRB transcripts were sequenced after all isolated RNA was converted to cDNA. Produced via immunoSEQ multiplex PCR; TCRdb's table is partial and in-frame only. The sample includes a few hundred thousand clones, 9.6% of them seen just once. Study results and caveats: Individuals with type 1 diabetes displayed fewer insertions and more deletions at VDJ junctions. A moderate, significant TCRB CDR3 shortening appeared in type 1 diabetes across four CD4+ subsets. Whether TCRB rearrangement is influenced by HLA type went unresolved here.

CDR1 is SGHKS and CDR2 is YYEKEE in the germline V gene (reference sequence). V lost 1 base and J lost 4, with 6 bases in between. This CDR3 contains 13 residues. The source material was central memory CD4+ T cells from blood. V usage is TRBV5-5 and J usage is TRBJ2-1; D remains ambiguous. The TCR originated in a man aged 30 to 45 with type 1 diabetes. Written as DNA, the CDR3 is TGTGCCAGCAGCTTGACCCTATACAATGAGCAGTTCTTC. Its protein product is CASSLTLYNEQFF.